Sequencing of this TCR beta chain was carried out in a study of cytomegalovirus exposure and HLA in healthy donors (dated by TCRdb to about 2017). Study-wide context: In an earlier analysis of 550 to 750 of the donors, around 300 Gb of sequence data and approximately 120 million unique TCR beta sequences from approximately 180 million T cells were reported. In a later analysis, previously published TCR beta repertoires from hundreds of donors were re-analyzed and high-resolution HLA genotyping was added so that TCR occurrence patterns could be studied. An earlier analysis of 500 to 750 of the donors applied high-throughput TCR beta sequencing to assess whether each TCR beta V gene segment acted as functional or pseudogenic. Several DR-DQ haplotypes were handled as single units for association and clustering because linkage in the cohort was strong. The genetic ancestry cluster associated with self-reported Caucasian donors included roughly four fifths of the approximately 430 genotyped donors. The aim of the study was to test whether cataloging public T cell receptors could identify signatures of past pathogen exposure. About 280 gigabases of sequencing data and around 90 million unique TCR sequences made up an early release that covered nearly 650 HLA-typed donors. The number of donors typed differed by locus, with about 629-630 for A, B, C, DRB1 and DQB1, around 500 for DQA1, 606 for DPA1, and 400 to 490 for DPB1. The study used immunosequencing to profile the T cell repertoires of approximately 690 subjects and linked those repertoires to cytomegalovirus serostatus. Besides the first cohort of roughly 660 subjects, a separate validation cohort made up of over 95 different subjects was used. Every discovery cohort repertoire had been produced on one sequencing platform. HLA typing included class I and class II loci at four-digit resolution. Donor age, sex, ethnicity and CMV serostatus were collected together with the repertoire data. The study combined high-throughput TCR immunosequencing, statistical association of individual TCRs with disease status, and machine learning to predict cytomegalovirus infection status. The later analysis used no new phenotypic data to find candidate immune exposures, relying instead on TCR beta sequences and their occurrence across donors. A later genetic analysis took genome-wide SNP genotypes for 398 of the 666 donors and used that subset as a discovery cohort. Across approximately 400 genotyped donors of the cohort, an average of about 240,000 unique TCR beta nucleotide sequences per donor were sequenced, and 15% to 20% of those sequences were non-productive.

Broad study findings and their caveats: While some public TCRs were present in many individuals, most TCR sequences turned up only very rarely across donors. The cohort was sequenced for TCR beta chains only, and without alpha or paired-chain data the features that could be detected were limited. Sequencing depth was assumed to be roughly uniform across donors in the presence/absence analyses, though that assumption may not hold. A cluster of highly shared sequence variants was judged likely to be a technical artifact of the sequencing pipeline. A total of 164 TCR beta chains were listed by the study as associated with cytomegalovirus. Compared with the roughly 720-donor mean, donors in an Asian-associated ancestry cluster had fewer N-insertions in productive TCRs, according to a later genetic analysis. A later analysis reported that several top co-occurrence clusters appeared linked to parvovirus B19, influenza, CMV and Epstein-Barr virus. Most CMV-associated TCR beta chains appeared to be HLA-restricted in a later analysis, and the HLA associations seemed to be driven largely by CMV exposure. Some IMGT-functional V segments, including TRBV6-2 and TRBV6-3, could not be told apart with the 87-base-pair reads, so those segments were excluded. At a false discovery rate of 0.05, a later analysis linked approximately 18,000 TCR beta sequences to specific HLA alleles. A later analysis found that TCR association rates varied across HLA loci, with DRB1 alleles showing the most associated TCRs and HLA-C alleles the fewest. The only immune exposure information available for the cohort was CMV serostatus. An earlier analysis of around 500 of the donors showed that most TCR beta V segments appeared in productive rearrangements either about 87% or about 30% of the time, which broadly matched IMGT annotations. A further reported finding was that TCR beta sequences accurately predicted the HLA-A and HLA-B alleles for most subjects in the first cohort. Because counts were too low, more than 15 rarely observed V segments, including chromosome 9 orphons, were excluded from the earlier analysis of 500 to 700 of the donors. When HLA alleles, especially DR and DQ, strongly co-occurred, TCR associations were difficult to assign to individual alleles. Three of the identified cytomegalovirus-associated TCR beta chains were confirmed in vitro to be specific for cytomegalovirus antigens. Correlated functional status among segregating V segments might reflect linkage disequilibrium, but an unknown experimental factor could not be ruled out. HLA typing was unavailable for some donors at each locus, so association tests used only the typed subset. In a later analysis, HLA-associated TCR beta chains were found to be more clonally expanded and to have lower generation probabilities than equally common non-associated chains. The classifier was reported to diagnose cytomegalovirus status with high specificity and sensitivity in both the original and validation cohorts. A later genetic analysis associated a missense DCLRE1C variant with V-gene and J-gene trimming of TCR beta chains, and an independent cohort replicated the association. It was suggested by the authors that the approach could potentially be generalized to other disease states and immunological phenotypes.

This clone turned up a few times. What antigen it recognizes has not been identified. Qualities for individual bases were not recorded, and no much larger clone is one base off. Receptor libraries were prepared by the immunoSEQ multiplex PCR assay. A mixture of 60 forward primers for TCR Vbeta segments and 13 reverse primers for TCR Jbeta segments was used in the multiplex PCR. The CDR3 region of rearranged TCR beta genes was amplified from genomic DNA with a multiplex PCR assay. On the Illumina HiSeq System, the amplified TCR beta libraries were sequenced as 87-base-pair reads. Per the authors' processing: A later analysis tallied 75 million to 95 million unique TCR beta chains across the 600 to 700 repertoires, and approximately 11 million of those chains were shared by two or more donors. Raw reads were error-corrected and collapsed into unique sequences with a nearest-neighbor algorithm that merged closely related sequences to remove PCR and sequencing errors. Alignment of CDR3 sequences to IMGT reference sequences was used to assign V, D and J gene segments. Each retained sequence needed at least a six-nucleotide match to both a V gene segment and a J gene segment. Rearrangements were called productive when the CDR3 lacked stop codons and stayed in frame with V and J; all others were non-productive. CDR3 was defined according to IMGT convention as the region running from the second conserved V-encoded cysteine to the conserved J-encoded phenylalanine. The earlier analysis of some 580 of the donors excluded any sequence lacking an unambiguous match to a single V gene segment. An earlier analysis of fewer than 750 of the donors called V segments functional above 56.7% productive rearrangements and segregating when the between-donor standard deviation exceeded 5%. To diagnose cytomegalovirus status from the catalog of TCR beta chain sequences, a statistical classification framework was built. In a later analysis, TCR nucleotide sequences were compared against IMGT/GENE-DB human TR gene sequences so that V and J genes could be assigned. In a later analysis, CDR3 sequences and most-parsimonious VDJ recombination scenarios were assigned using the TCRdist pipeline. A later analysis defined each TCR beta chain by its CDR3 amino acid sequence plus V-gene family, and excluded reads lacking a unique V-gene family. A later analysis removed 592 highly shared, low-generation-probability nucleotide sequences to deal with suspected cross-contamination and a sequencing artifact. In a later analysis, a clonal expansion index was calculated for each public chain from normalized within-repertoire ranks of inferred template counts. In a later analysis, generation probabilities were computed with a VDJ recombination model fitted to out-of-frame rearrangements, and the resulting probabilities were checked against IGoR. In a later analysis, hypergeometric tests were used to score TCR-TCR, TCR-HLA and TCR-CMV co-occurrence, with a repertoire-size bias correction applied to TCR pairs. A later analysis estimated false discovery rates by permuting HLA or CMV assignments 20 times. A later analysis grouped co-occurring TCRs with DBSCAN, adding TCRdist sequence similarity when clustering within HLA-allele-positive subsets. Repertoires with fewer than 30,000 or more than 120,000 public chains, plus five repertoires with anomalous nucleotide sharing, were excluded from co-occurrence clustering. Sourced from immuneACCESS, this table was stored by TCRdb with only in-frame sequences that have V and J called. A share of the clones is absent; for the studies checked, an unresolved V gene accounts for under half, and the remainder has no known explanation. The DNA gave D and trimming, while V, J and clone size come from that table. Here the sample has some 60,000 clones; about 77% occur a single time. 5% to 7% of the sample comes from the top ten.

The CDR3 holds 11 amino acids from the cysteine to the phenylalanine. Only the CDR3 part of the read is kept: 33 bases, read in frame from the first base. According to the germline V gene, CDR1 reads MGHDK and CDR2 reads SYGVNS. V was cut back by 6 bases and J by 7 bases, leaving a gap of 9 bases between them. In total, roughly 670 healthy bone marrow donors made up the cohort. Cohort members were all nominally healthy when sampled, although unrecorded immune exposures were likely present. The donor was CMV seronegative and was included in the group of under 450 seronegative cohort members. A peripheral blood sample was provided by each donor, and peripheral blood mononuclear cells were used for TCR beta sequencing. The Qiagen DNeasy Blood Extraction Kit was used to extract genomic DNA from the blood cell samples.

The rearrangement joined TRBV25-1 to TRBJ1-2; TRBD1 is possibly the D segment (6 matching bases). This clonotype originated in a woman under 40 in good health and CMV-seronegative. Sequencing was carried out using PBMCs. The DNA sequence is given as TGTGCCAGCAGGGACAGCTTTGGCTACACCTTC. This encodes CASRDSFGYTF.